Given below is one TCR beta chain in context. What it recognizes is unknown. CDR3 length: 17 residues. V lost 0 bases and J lost 2; bases outside the gene matches: 5. The germline V gene has CDR1 WSHSY and CDR2 SAAADI. This specimen belongs to a study of Ad26.COV2.S vaccination and SARS-CoV-2 variants. Treatment specified: approximately 18 received Ad26.COV2.S at low or high dose, single or two shots; about five received placebo; per-sample allocation not given. Samples came from day 63 after the first vaccine or placebo injection. Adults aged 18-55 years in Boston included the donor. Profiled with immunoSEQ multiplex PCR; TCRdb holds only in-frame clones, not every one. There are about half a million clones in the sample; roughly nine tenths occur only once, and 1.7% lies in the top ten. Study-level results: Placebo and vaccine recipients had non-spike TCR breadth that was similar. The authors reported substantial breadth in spike-specific CD8+ and CD4+ T cell responses after vaccination.

The specimen was peripheral blood, collected in a trial of Ad26.COV2.S vaccine versus placebo. The chain links TRBV10-2 to TRBJ2-1, with TRBD2 matching 9 bases. The source of this sequence is a person between 18 and 65 years old who received the Ad26.COV2.S COVID-19 vaccine or a placebo. CDR3 region: CASSESELAGTYNEQFF. In DNA form, the CDR3 reads TGCGCCAGCAGTGAGTCGGAACTAGCGGGTACCTACAATGAGCAGTTCTTC.